Listed here are 11 T cell receptor beta chains from one sample, sequenced in a study of identifying expanded T cells in peripheral blood. Repertoires were generated with immunoSEQ multiplex PCR, while TCRdb's copy carries only in-frame clones and drops some. The data show tens of thousands of clones, 75% to 90% seen once. Input material: blood. The receptors stem from a person aged 18-70 years in good health.

This chain uses TRBV4-3 with TRBJ1-1; the D gene is possibly TRBD1 (5 bases). The CDR3 has 15 residues. Per the germline V gene, CDR1 is LGHNA and CDR2 is YSLEER. With 1 base removed from V and 5 bases from J, the gap between germline ends came to 14 bases. The chain's CDR3 is CASSQGGTWGTEAFF. The CDR3, as DNA: TGCGCCAGCAGCCAAGGCGGAACCTGGGGGACTGAAGCTTTCTTT.

The sample holds a few counts of this clone. The chain combines TRBV27 with TRBJ2-7; D perhaps matches TRBD2 (6 bases). Germline assignment: CDR1 MNHEY and CDR2 SMNVEV (reference sequence). This CDR3 region has 18 residues. V was cut by 5 bases and J by 3 bases, with 26 bases left in between. CDR3 amino acids: CASSPQAGFAKGYYEQYF. The CDR3 DNA follows: TGTGCCAGCAGTCCGCAAGCGGGCTTCGCTAAGGGATACTACGAGCAGTACTTC.

Notes on this clone: The sample contains more than one DNA sequence encoding this CDR3. This chain links TRBV7-3 with TRBJ2-6; the D is unclear. This CDR3 is 14 amino acids long. The V gene lost 2 bases and the J gene lost 2 bases, with 4 bases spanning the gap. Germline CDR1 is SGHTA and CDR2 is FQGTGA. The CDR3 loop is CASSLSPGANVLTF. The CDR3 nucleotides are TGTGCCAGCAGCTTATCCCCTGGGGCCAACGTCCTGACTTTC.

The chain has TRBV7-9 and TRBJ2-3, with D possibly being TRBD1 (6 bases). Deletions cut 8 bases from V and 1 base from J, with 7 bases between. This CDR3 region has 12 residues. Per the germline V gene, CDR1 is SEHNR and CDR2 is FQNEAQ (reference sequence). The CDR3 here is CASRQGTDTQYF. CDR3 coding DNA: TGTGCCAGCCGACAGGGCACAGATACGCAGTATTTT. The complete variable domain, with remaining parts taken from reference TRBV7-9 and TRBJ2-3, reads DTGVSQNPRHKITKRGQNVTFRCDPISEHNRLYWYRQTLGQGPEFLTYFQNEAQLEKSRLLSDRFSAERPKGSFSTLEIQRTEQGDSAMYLCASRQGTDTQYFGPGTRLTVL.

V gene TRBV7-9 combines with J gene TRBJ1-2, with TRBD1 identical over 9 bases. Losses at the gene ends were 3 bases for V and 6 bases for J; bases not matched to a gene: 5. Germline V CDR1 and CDR2: SEHNR, FQNEAQ (reference sequence). This CDR3 spans 14 amino acids. The CDR3 loop reads CASSLGQGWDGYTF. DNA of the CDR3: TGTGCCAGCAGCTTGGGACAGGGATGGGATGGCTACACCTTC.

The rearrangement links TRBV9 to TRBJ2-3; D is unclear. The CDR3 has 14 amino acids. Germline V lookup: CDR1 SGDLS, CDR2 YYNGEE. V dropped 0 bases and J dropped 0 bases, with 5 bases sitting between them. This CDR3 is CASSVERSTDTQYF. CDR3 nucleotide sequence: TGTGCCAGCAGCGTAGAGCGCAGCACAGATACGCAGTATTTT.

V and J are TRBV9 and TRBJ2-3, with TRBD2 as a possible D gene (6 bases). Germline lookup yields CDR1 SGDLS and CDR2 YYNGEE. Trimming stripped 1 base from V and 5 bases from J, with 14 bases between. The CDR3 spans 15 residues. As DNA, the CDR3 is TGTGCCAGCAGCGTATACGGCGGGACGATAGATACGCAGTATTTT. It encodes CASSVYGGTIDTQYF.

This chain uses TRBV4-3 with TRBJ1-2, with 9 bases lining up with TRBD1. V trimming: 1 base; J trimming: 4 bases; junction bases outside the gene matches: 22. Germline V gene data show CDR1 as LGHNA and CDR2 as YSLEER. CDR3 size: 21 residues. The CDR3 DNA reads TGCGCCAGCAGCCAAGTTATCGGCGGTAGTGGGGACAGGGAGAGATTCTATGGCTACACCTTC. Translation gives CASSQVIGGSGDRERFYGYTF.

The rearrangement links TRBV7-2 to TRBJ2-3, with D possibly TRBD1 on 5 matching bases. CDR3 length equals 15 residues. Trimming shortened V by 5 bases and J by 1 base, and 13 bases separated the two germline ends. Per the germline V gene, CDR1 is SGHTA and CDR2 is FQGNSA. This chain's CDR3 is CASSRNRPGTDTQYF. The DNA of the CDR3 is TGTGCCAGCAGCCGGAACAGGCCAGGCACAGATACGCAGTATTTT.

The chain couples TRBV20-1 to TRBJ2-7; no firm D call. Germline V gene lookup returns CDR1 DFQATT and CDR2 SNEGSKA (reference sequence). This CDR3 spans 11 amino acids. The germline V and J ends were trimmed by 6 bases and 2 bases, with 8 bases remaining between them. CDR3 in DNA: TGCAGTGCCACGGATCCCTACGAGCAGTACTTC. Translating gives CSATDPYEQYF.

This clone was detected only a few times. The V call is TRBV5-1, the J call TRBJ1-2; weak D call: TRBD1 (6 bases). In germline, CDR1 is SGHRS, CDR2 YFSETQ. The V end lost 0 bases, the J end lost 0 bases, and 12 bases lay between the germline ends. The CDR3 totals 16 residues. CDR3 in DNA: TGCGCCAGCAGCTTGGCCGTGGGGGCGGCTAACTATGGCTACACCTTC. Translated, it gives CASSLAVGAANYGYTF.